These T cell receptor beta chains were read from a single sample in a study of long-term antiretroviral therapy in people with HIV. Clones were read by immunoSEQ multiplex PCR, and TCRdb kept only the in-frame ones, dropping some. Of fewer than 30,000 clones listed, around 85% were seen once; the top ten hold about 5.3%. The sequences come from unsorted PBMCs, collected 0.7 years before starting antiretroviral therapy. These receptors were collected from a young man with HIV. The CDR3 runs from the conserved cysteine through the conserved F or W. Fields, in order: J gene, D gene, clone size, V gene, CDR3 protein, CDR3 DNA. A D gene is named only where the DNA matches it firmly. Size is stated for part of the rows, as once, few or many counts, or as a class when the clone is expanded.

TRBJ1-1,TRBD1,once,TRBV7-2,CASSYRTGRNTEAFF,TGTGCCAGCAGCTACAGGACAGGGCGGAACACTGAAGCTTTCTTT
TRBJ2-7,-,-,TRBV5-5,CASSIDISYEQYF,TGTGCCAGCAGCATCGATATCAGCTACGAGCAGTACTTC
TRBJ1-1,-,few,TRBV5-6,CASSFPQGNTEAFF,TGTGCCAGCAGCTTTCCACAGGGAAACACTGAAGCTTTCTTT
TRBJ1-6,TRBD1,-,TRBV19,CASLGQGVSPLHF,TGTGCCAGTTTAGGACAGGGTGTATCACCCCTCCACTTT
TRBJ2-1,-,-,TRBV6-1,CASSELPNNEQFF,TGTGCCAGCAGTGAACTCCCCAACAATGAGCAGTTCTTC
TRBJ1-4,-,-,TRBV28,CASSSQGLSHEKLFF,TGTGCCAGCAGTTCACAGGGATTAAGTCATGAAAAACTGTTTTTT
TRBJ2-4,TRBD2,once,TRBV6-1,CASSGKLAGGTLAKNIQYF,TGTGCCAGCAGTGGAAAACTAGCGGGGGGGACCCTAGCCAAAAACATTCAGTACTTC
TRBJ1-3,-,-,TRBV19,CASSEVRSSGNTIYF,TGTGCCAGTAGCGAGGTCCGGAGCTCTGGAAACACCATATATTTT
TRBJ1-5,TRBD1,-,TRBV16,CASSQRTGVSNQPQHF,TGTGCCAGCAGCCAGAGGACAGGGGTGAGCAATCAGCCCCAGCATTTT
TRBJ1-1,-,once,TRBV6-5,CASAGVGNTEAFF,TGTGCCAGCGCCGGTGTAGGGAACACTGAAGCTTTCTTT
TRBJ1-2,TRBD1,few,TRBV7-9,CASSLRGQSPNYGYTF,TGTGCCAGCAGCTTAAGGGGACAGAGTCCTAACTATGGCTACACCTTC
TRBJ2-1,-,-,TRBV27,CASTATGGGYNEQFF,TGTGCCAGCACCGCGACAGGTGGTGGATACAATGAGCAGTTCTTC
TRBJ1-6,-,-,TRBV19,CASSIEGRNSPLHF,TGTGCCAGTAGTATAGAAGGCAGAAATTCACCCCTCCACTTT
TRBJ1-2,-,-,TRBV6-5,CASRAAGGGSYGYTF,TGTGCCAGCAGGGCGGCGGGGGGAGGGTCTTATGGCTACACCTTC
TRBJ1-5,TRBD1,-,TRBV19,CASSNTGTGSQPQHF,TGTGCCAGTAGTAACACCGGGACAGGGAGTCAGCCCCAGCATTTT
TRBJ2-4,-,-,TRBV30,CAWKSGAKNIQYF,TGTGCCTGGAAAAGTGGAGCCAAAAACATTCAGTACTTC
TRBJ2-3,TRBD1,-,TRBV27,CASTTLQGPDRETDTQYF,TGTGCCAGCACCACACTCCAAGGGCCCGACAGGGAGACAGATACGCAGTATTTT
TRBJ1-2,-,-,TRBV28,CASSLVTAFYYGYTF,TGTGCCAGCAGTTTGGTGACAGCCTTCTACTATGGCTACACCTTC
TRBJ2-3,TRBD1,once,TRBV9,CASSGTSQGALDTQYF,TGTGCCAGCAGCGGAACGTCACAGGGGGCCTTGGATACGCAGTATTTT
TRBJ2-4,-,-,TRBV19,CASSTRSVDKNIQYF,TGTGCCAGTAGTACGCGGTCCGTAGACAAAAACATTCAGTACTTC
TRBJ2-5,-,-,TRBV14,CASSQGVGLTSETQYF,TGTGCCAGCAGCCAAGGCGTAGGGTTGACAAGTGAGACCCAGTACTTC
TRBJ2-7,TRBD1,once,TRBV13,CASSSGQGAREQYF,TGTGCCAGCAGCTCTGGACAGGGGGCAAGGGAGCAGTACTTC
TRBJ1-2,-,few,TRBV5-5,CASSETGANYGYTF,TGTGCCAGCAGCGAGACAGGAGCTAACTATGGCTACACCTTC
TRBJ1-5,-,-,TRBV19,CASSIRGAQGMNQPQHF,TGTGCCAGTAGTATACGTGGCGCCCAGGGTATGAATCAGCCCCAGCATTTT
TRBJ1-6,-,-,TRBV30,CAWRGSTVSSYNSPLHF,TGTGCCTGGAGAGGATCGACAGTTAGCTCCTATAATTCACCCCTCCACTTT
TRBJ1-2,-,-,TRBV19,CASSEDGVFGYGYTF,TGTGCCAGTAGCGAAGACGGGGTGTTCGGGTATGGCTACACCTTC
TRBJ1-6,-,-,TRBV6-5,CASSYSVQVDSPLHF,TGTGCCAGCAGTTACTCTGTCCAGGTGGACTCACCCCTCCACTTT